The 19 T cell receptor beta chains below all came from one sample that was sequenced in a study of shared clonotypes between healthy human individuals. Clones were sequenced by immunoSEQ multiplex PCR, and TCRdb holds only the in-frame ones, with some missing. The profile shows hundreds of thousands of clones, around 73% of them singletons. Source material: memory CD4+ T cells sorted from blood. The sample's subset: CD45RA-negative fraction. The receptors were gathered from a woman aged 25 to 45 in good health.

This clone was found a few times. V usage is TRBV15 and J usage is TRBJ2-2; 13 bases are a match to TRBD2. Germline V gene sequence: CDR1 LNHNV, CDR2 YYDKDF (reference sequence). Trimming took 0 bases from V and 3 from J; bases not matched to a gene: 4. This CDR3 has 18 amino acids. CDR3 residues: CATSRDWGLAGHTGELFF. The CDR3 nucleotides read TGTGCCACCAGCAGAGATTGGGGACTAGCGGGGCACACCGGGGAGCTGTTTTTT.

This chain joins TRBV30 and TRBJ1-1; 9 nucleotides match TRBD1. After removal of 2 bases from V and 5 bases from J, the junction contained 12 bases not matched to a gene. The CDR3 length is 16 residues. Germline V lookup: CDR1 GTSNPN, CDR2 SVGIG (reference sequence). This CDR3 reads CAWSTNRGRGNTEAFF. DNA of the CDR3: TGTGCCTGGAGTACTAACAGGGGGCGGGGTAATACTGAAGCTTTCTTT. The full variable domain, rest sourced from reference TRBV30 and TRBJ1-1, is SQTIHQWPATLVQPVGSPLSLECTVEGTSNPNLYWYRQAAGRGLQLLFYSVGIGQISSEVPQNLSASRPQDRQFILSSKKLLLSDSGFYLCAWSTNRGRGNTEAFFGQGTRLTVV.

About this clone: The sample contains more than one DNA sequence encoding this CDR3. This sequence joins TRBV18 and TRBJ1-1; D remains unclear. The CDR3 has 12 amino acids. Trimming cost V 3 bases and J 6 bases, with 8 bases left between them. The germline V gene encodes CDR1 KGHSH and CDR2 LQKENI. CDR3 DNA: TGTGCCAGCTCACCTTCGGGCGCTGAAGCTTTCTTT. Its translation is CASSPSGAEAFF.

This clone was picked up a small number of times. The chain is built from TRBV5-1 and TRBJ1-1, with a tentative D call TRBD1 (5 bases). Germline V gene sequence: CDR1 SGHRS, CDR2 YFSETQ. CDR3 length: 13 amino acids. V lost 4 bases and J lost 4, with 11 bases in between. The CDR3 loop reads CASSTSGTTEAFF. The CDR3 nucleotides read TGCGCCAGCAGCACGTCAGGGACCACTGAAGCTTTCTTT. Filled out from reference TRBV5-1 and TRBJ1-1, the complete variable domain reads KAGVTQTPRYLIKTRGQQVTLSCSPISGHRSVSWYQQTPGQGLQFLFEYFSETQRNKGNFPGRFSGRQFSNSRSEMNVSTLELGDSALYLCASSTSGTTEAFFGQGTRLTVV.

The rearrangement uses TRBV2 and TRBJ1-1, with D possibly being TRBD1 (6 bases). The CDR3 is made up of 13 amino acids. CDR1 SNHLY and CDR2 FYNNEI come from the germline V gene. With 8 bases removed from V and 0 bases from J, the gap between germline ends came to 10 bases. The CDR3 DNA reads TGTGCCAGCTCCCAGGGGATGAACACTGAAGCTTTCTTT. Translated: CASSQGMNTEAFF.

The chain couples TRBV10-3 to TRBJ2-7; 7 positions agree with TRBD2. CDR3 size: 12 residues. Trimming cost V 4 bases and J 5 bases; bases outside gene matches: 2. Germline CDR1 reads ENHRY; CDR2 reads SYGVKD. CDR3 in amino acids: CAISVTSHEQYF. The CDR3 coding sequence is TGTGCCATCAGTGTGACTAGCCACGAGCAGTACTTC.

V usage is TRBV5-1 and J usage is TRBJ2-1; 8 nucleotides align to TRBD2. V lost 5 bases to trimming and J lost 0 bases; unmatched junction nucleotides: 10. The germline CDR1 and CDR2 sequences are SGHRS and YFSETQ. CDR3 length: 17 residues. The DNA for the CDR3 is TGCGCCAGCAGTTTTCAAACCACTAGCGGCTCCTACAATGAGCAGTTCTTC. Its protein product is CASSFQTTSGSYNEQFF.

The V call is TRBV30, the J call TRBJ2-7; D is perhaps TRBD1 or TRBD2 (5 bases each). Germline loops: CDR1 GTSNPN, CDR2 SVGIG (reference sequence). The germline V and J ends were trimmed by 3 bases and 4 bases, with 28 bases remaining between them. The CDR3 is made up of 18 amino acids. The CDR3 coding sequence is TGTGCCTGGAGCTTAAAAGGGGAAAGGGTCCGGGGTTTATACGAGCAGTACTTC. Residues: CAWSLKGERVRGLYEQYF.

The CDR3 DNA sequence: TGTGCCAGCAGTTACGCGGGCCTAGGGACTTCCCAGTACTTC. Translation gives CASSYAGLGTSQYF. The chain carries TRBV6-6 and TRBJ2-5; D is perhaps TRBD2 (6 bases). The CDR3 contains 14 residues. Germline-derived CDR1 and CDR2 are MNHNY and SVGAGI (reference sequence). V was trimmed by 2 bases and J by 9 bases, leaving 16 bases between them.

The chain recombines TRBV6-1 with TRBJ2-7, with a possible D match to TRBD1 (6 bases). CDR1 is MNHNS and CDR2 is SASEGT in the germline V gene. V dropped 3 bases and J dropped 9 bases, with 15 bases sitting between them. This CDR3 has 13 residues. CDR3 sequence: CASSESGDGGQYF. The CDR3 DNA is TGTGCCAGCAGTGAGTCAGGGGACGGCGGGCAGTACTTC.

This clone occurred a few times. The chain joins TRBV4-1 to TRBJ2-1, with TRBD2 matching 11 bases. Germline CDR1 MGHRA, CDR2 YSYEKL. The CDR3 spans 18 residues. The trim removed 0 bases at V and 3 bases at J, leaving 7 bases unmatched. The CDR3 reads CASSQDVSGRAIYNEQFF. CDR3 nucleotides: TGCGCCAGCAGCCAAGATGTTAGCGGGAGGGCCATCTACAATGAGCAGTTCTTC.

V usage is TRBV5-1 and J usage is TRBJ2-2; D gene unclear. This CDR3 spans 11 amino acids. V was pared by 8 bases and J by 6 bases, with 8 bases between. CDR1 and CDR2 (germline): SGHRS, YFSETQ. The CDR3 coding sequence is TGCGCCAGTGAAGAGGCCGGGGAGCTGTTTTTT. It specifies CASEEAGELFF.

The CDR3, as DNA: TGTGCCAGCAGTTTAAGGGGGGCATACACTGAAGCTTTCTTT. This codes for CASSLRGAYTEAFF. The chain is built from TRBV27 and TRBJ1-1; the D gene is possibly TRBD1 (6 bases). V lost 2 bases and J 3 bases, leaving 10 bases between the germline ends. The CDR3 totals 14 residues. Germline-derived CDR1 and CDR2 are MNHEY and SMNVEV (reference sequence).

This sequence joins TRBV5-1 and TRBJ1-4, with D tentatively TRBD1 (6 bases). The CDR3 sequence is 17 residues long. V was trimmed by 2 bases and J by 8 bases, leaving 22 bases between them. Germline CDR1 reads SGHRS; CDR2 reads YFSETQ. CDR3: CASSLATGTRRGEKLFF. The DNA of the CDR3 is TGCGCCAGCAGCTTAGCAACCGGGACGAGAAGGGGGGAAAAACTGTTTTTT.

This chain connects TRBV9 to TRBJ2-1, with TRBD2 matching over 12 bases. The germline V gene encodes CDR1 SGDLS and CDR2 YYNGEE. V trimming: 4 bases; J trimming: 8 bases; junction bases outside the gene matches: 7. The CDR3 is made up of 15 amino acids. The CDR3 region has the DNA TGTGCCAGCAGCCTAGCGGGAGGGCCTAACGATGAGCAGTTCTTC. It translates to CASSLAGGPNDEQFF.

V is TRBV5-5 and J is TRBJ2-7; TRBD1 matches 7 bases. Trimming removed 4 bases from V and 12 bases from J; junction bases left unmatched: 13. The V gene's germline CDR1 is SGHKS and CDR2 YYEKEE (reference sequence). The CDR3 runs 13 residues. The CDR3 loop reads CASSPGTEFRRYF. The CDR3 region has the DNA TGTGCCAGCAGCCCCGGGACAGAGTTTCGAAGGTACTTC.

This chain connects TRBV5-1 to TRBJ1-1; D possibly corresponds to TRBD1 (5 bases). Trimming pared 2 bases from V and 1 base from J, leaving 6 bases between. Germline V gives CDR1 SGHRS, CDR2 YFSETQ. The CDR3 is 13 amino acids. The CDR3 loop reads CASSFGQNTEAFF. The CDR3 region has the DNA TGCGCCAGCAGCTTCGGACAGAACACTGAAGCTTTCTTT.

This clone was observed once. The CDR3, as DNA: TGTGCCAGCAGCGTACTCAGGGAGACTGAAGCTTTCTTT. It translates to CASSVLRETEAFF. V usage is TRBV9 and J usage is TRBJ1-1, with D perhaps TRBD1 (5 bases). The CDR3 has 13 residues. The V gene lost 1 base and the J gene lost 5 bases, with 9 bases spanning the gap. The germline gives CDR1 SGDLS, CDR2 YYNGEE.

This chain links TRBV6-5 with TRBJ2-7, with TRBD1 matching 7 bases. Germline lookup yields CDR1 MNHEY and CDR2 SVGAGI. There are 15 residues in the CDR3. V dropped 5 bases and J dropped 3; count of bases not matched to a gene: 10. The CDR3 spells CASSPTGDARYEQYF. The CDR3 DNA reads as TGTGCCAGCAGTCCAACAGGGGACGCACGCTACGAGCAGTACTTC.